This T cell receptor beta chain derives from a study of immune cell composition in non-small cell lung cancer. CDR3 length: 15 amino acids. CDR1 SNHLY and CDR2 FYNNEI come from the germline V gene. The V and J ends lost 3 bases and 0 bases respectively, with 8 bases between them. Generated by immunoSEQ multiplex PCR, the TCRdb table keeps only in-frame clones and is missing some. Of under 6,000 clones listed, approximately 91% were seen once; the top ten hold approximately 6.3%. Normal lung sampling was at least 3 cm from the tumour, as distant as possible. Sequenced sample: non-adjacent lung tissue. The source is a human donor with non-small cell lung cancer. Some clones in this sample may be carry-over from other donors' samples. The rearrangement uses TRBV2 and TRBJ1-4, with D uncertain. The CDR3 loop reads CASSERQATNEKLFF. The CDR3 region has the DNA TGTGCCAGCAGTGAGCGGCAAGCAACTAATGAAAAACTGTTTTTT.